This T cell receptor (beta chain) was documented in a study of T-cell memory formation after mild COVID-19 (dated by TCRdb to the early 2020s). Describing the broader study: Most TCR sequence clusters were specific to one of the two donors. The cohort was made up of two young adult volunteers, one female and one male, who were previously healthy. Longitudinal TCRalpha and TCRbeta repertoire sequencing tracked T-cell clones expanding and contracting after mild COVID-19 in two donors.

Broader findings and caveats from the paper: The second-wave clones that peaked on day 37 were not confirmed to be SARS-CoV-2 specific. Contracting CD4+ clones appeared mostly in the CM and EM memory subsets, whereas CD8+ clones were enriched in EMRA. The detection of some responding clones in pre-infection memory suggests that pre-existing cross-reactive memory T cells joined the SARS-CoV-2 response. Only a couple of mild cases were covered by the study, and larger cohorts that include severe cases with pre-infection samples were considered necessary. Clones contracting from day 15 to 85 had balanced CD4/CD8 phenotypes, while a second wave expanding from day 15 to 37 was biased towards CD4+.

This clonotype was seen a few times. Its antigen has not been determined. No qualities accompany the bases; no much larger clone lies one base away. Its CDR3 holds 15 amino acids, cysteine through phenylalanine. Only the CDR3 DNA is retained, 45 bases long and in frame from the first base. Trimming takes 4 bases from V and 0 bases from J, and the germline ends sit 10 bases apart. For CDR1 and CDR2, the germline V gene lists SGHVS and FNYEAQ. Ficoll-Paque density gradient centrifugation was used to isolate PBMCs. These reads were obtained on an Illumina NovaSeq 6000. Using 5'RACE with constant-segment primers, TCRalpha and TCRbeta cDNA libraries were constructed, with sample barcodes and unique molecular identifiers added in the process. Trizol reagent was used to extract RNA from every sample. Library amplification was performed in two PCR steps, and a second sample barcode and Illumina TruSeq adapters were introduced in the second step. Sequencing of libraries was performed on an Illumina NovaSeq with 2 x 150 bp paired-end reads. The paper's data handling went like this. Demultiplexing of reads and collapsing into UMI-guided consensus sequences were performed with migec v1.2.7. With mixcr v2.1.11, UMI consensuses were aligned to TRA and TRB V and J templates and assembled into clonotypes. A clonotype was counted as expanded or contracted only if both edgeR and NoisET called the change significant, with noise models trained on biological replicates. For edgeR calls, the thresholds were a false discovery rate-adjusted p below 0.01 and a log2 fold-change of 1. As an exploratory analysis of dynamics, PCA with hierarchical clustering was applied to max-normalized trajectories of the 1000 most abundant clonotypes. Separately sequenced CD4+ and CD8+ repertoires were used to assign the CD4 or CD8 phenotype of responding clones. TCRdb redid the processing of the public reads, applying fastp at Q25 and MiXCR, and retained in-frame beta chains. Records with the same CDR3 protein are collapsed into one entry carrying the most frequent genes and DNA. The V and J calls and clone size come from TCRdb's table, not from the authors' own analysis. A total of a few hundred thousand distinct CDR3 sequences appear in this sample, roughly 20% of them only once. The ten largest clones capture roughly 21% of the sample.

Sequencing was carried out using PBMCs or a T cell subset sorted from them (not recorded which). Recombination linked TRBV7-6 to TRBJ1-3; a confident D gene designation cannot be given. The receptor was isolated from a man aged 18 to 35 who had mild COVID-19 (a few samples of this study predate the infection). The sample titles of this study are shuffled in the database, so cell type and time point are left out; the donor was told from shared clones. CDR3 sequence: CASSYRGTSGNTIYF. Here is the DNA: TGTGCCAGCAGCTACCGCGGAACCTCTGGAAACACCATATATTTT.